The 28 T cell receptor beta chains below all came from one sample that was sequenced in a study of shared clonotypes between healthy human individuals. TCRdb's copy holds only in-frame clones and misses some; the assay was immunoSEQ multiplex PCR. Of about 2.1 million clones listed, roughly 95% were seen once; the top ten hold approximately 1.6%. CD45RO-negative, CCR7-selected cells formed the naive CD8 fraction, which excluded terminally differentiated effector memory CD45RA+ cells. The specimen sequenced was naive CD8+ T cells from PBMCs. All receptors come from a man younger than 35 in good health. Some clones in this sample may be carry-over from other donors' samples.

CDR3 nucleotides: TGTGCCAGCAGCCAAGAACTAGCGGGAGGAAACGAGCAGTACTTC. It specifies CASSQELAGGNEQYF. The gene calls are TRBV4-2 and TRBJ2-7; 12 positions agree with TRBD2. CDR3 length: 15 amino acids. J gave up 5 bases and V 0 bases, and 2 bases lay outside the gene matches. Germline V CDR1 and CDR2: LGHNA, YNFKEQ.

The V gene is TRBV7-9, the J gene TRBJ2-1; 10 nucleotides align to TRBD2. Germline CDR1 and CDR2: SEHNR and FQNEAQ (reference sequence). V gave up 4 bases and J gave up 7 bases; unmatched junction bases: 7. This CDR3 is 15 amino acids long. CDR3 protein: CASSSPGLAKNEQFF. The CDR3 DNA sequence: TGTGCCAGCAGCTCACCGGGACTAGCGAAAAATGAGCAGTTCTTC.

The rearrangement uses TRBV20-1 and TRBJ2-7; D is uncertain. This CDR3 is 11 amino acids long. With 6 bases removed from V and 4 bases from J, the gap between germline ends came to 10 bases. Germline V gene data show CDR1 as DFQATT and CDR2 as SNEGSKA (reference sequence). The CDR3 sequence is CSATTGYEQYF. The CDR3 coding sequence is TGCAGTGCCACGACTGGTTACGAGCAGTACTTC.

The chain joins TRBV28 to TRBJ2-3, with D perhaps TRBD1 (5 bases). CDR3 size: 13 residues. With 5 bases removed from V and 6 bases from J, the gap between germline ends came to 12 bases. CDR1 is MDHEN and CDR2 is SYDVKM in the germline V gene. The CDR3 region has the DNA TGTGCCAGCAGTCCGCATAAGGGGGATACGCAGTATTTT. This encodes CASSPHKGDTQYF.

The chain uses TRBV9 and TRBJ2-1, with 13 bases aligning to TRBD2. Germline values: CDR1 SGDLS, CDR2 YYNGEE. The V gene end was trimmed by 4 bases and the J gene end by 1 base; junction bases not matched to a gene: 8. The CDR3 totals 18 residues. As DNA, the CDR3 is TGTGCCAGCAGCCCACTAGCGGGAGGGAGGTTATCCTACAATGAGCAGTTCTTC. It specifies CASSPLAGGRLSYNEQFF.

V gene TRBV5-4 combines with J gene TRBJ1-2; D is ambiguous. The V gene's germline CDR1 is SGHNT and CDR2 YYREEE (reference sequence). V was trimmed by 4 bases and J by 7 bases, leaving 23 bases between them. There are 16 residues in the CDR3. The DNA of the CDR3 is TGTGCCAGCAGCCCGAGAAGCGCAGTTCCTCTAAGTGGCTACACCTTC. This codes for CASSPRSAVPLSGYTF. The variable domain in full, completed from reference TRBV5-4 and TRBJ1-2, reads ETGVTQSPTHLIKTRGQQVTLRCSSQSGHNTVSWYQQALGQGPQFIFQYYREEENGRGNFPPRFSGLQFPNYSSELNVNALELDDSALYLCASSPRSAVPLSGYTFGSGTRLTVV.

Worth noting for this clone: The junction departs from germline at one end; a sequencing error may be responsible. J is TRBJ2-7 and V is TRBV28, with a tentative D call TRBD1 (7 bases). The CDR3 is 13 amino acids. CDR1 and CDR2 from the germline V gene are MDHEN and SYDVKM. The CDR3 sequence: CASRRDSSYEQYF. CDR3 in DNA: TGTGCCAGCAGGCGGGACAGCTCCTACGAACAGTACTTC.

The V call is TRBV7-9, the J call TRBJ1-2; D remains ambiguous. The CDR3 spans 14 residues. V lost 7 bases, J lost 3 bases, and 15 bases lay in between. Germline loops: CDR1 SEHNR, CDR2 FQNEAQ (reference sequence). As DNA, the CDR3 is TGTGCCAGCAACCCTGGAGGACGGGACTATGGCTACACCTTC. Its translation: CASNPGGRDYGYTF.

J is TRBJ2-7 and V is TRBV29-1, with 9 bases identical to TRBD2. The CDR3 contains 12 residues. The V gene end was trimmed by 4 bases and the J gene end by 2 bases; junction bases not matched to a gene: 0. CDR1 and CDR2 from the germline V gene are SQVTM and ANQGSEA. CDR3 protein: CSVGLAAYEQYF. The CDR3, as DNA: TGCAGCGTTGGACTAGCGGCCTACGAGCAGTACTTC.

V and J are TRBV7-6 and TRBJ2-1; 12 positions match TRBD2. J lost 5 bases, V lost 5 bases, and 13 bases had no gene match. The CDR3 is 18 amino acids. CDR1 is SGHVS, CDR2 FNYEAQ, per germline. CDR3 coding DNA: TGTGCCAGCAGCCCCACGGGACTAGCGGGCACCATGAACAATGAGCAGTTCTTC. Its translation: CASSPTGLAGTMNNEQFF.

Turning to this clone: Other DNA sequences from this sample encode an identical CDR3 as well. The CDR3 loop is CASSPTAYEQYF. Here the CDR3 DNA reads TGTGCCAGCAGTCCGACGGCCTACGAGCAGTACTTC. The chain links TRBV27 to TRBJ2-7, with D uncertain. This CDR3 is 12 amino acids long. Germline-derived CDR1 and CDR2 are MNHEY and SMNVEV (reference sequence). The V and J ends lost 5 bases and 2 bases respectively, with 7 bases between them.

This rearrangement joins TRBV11-2 to TRBJ2-7; the D gene is possibly TRBD1 (5 bases). The CDR3 covers 15 residues. Germline loops: CDR1 SGHAT, CDR2 FQNNGV. V was pared by 3 bases and J by 2 bases, with 14 bases between. Written as DNA, the CDR3 is TGTGCCAGCAGCTTTGGGGCCGGGTATACCTACGAGCAGTACTTC. Translating gives CASSFGAGYTYEQYF. The variable domain in full, with the rest retrieved from reference TRBV11-2 and TRBJ2-7, is EAGVAQSPRYKIIEKRQSVAFWCNPISGHATLYWYQQILGQGPKLLIQFQNNGVVDDSQLPKDRFSAERLKGVDSTLKIQPAKLEDSAVYLCASSFGAGYTYEQYFGPGTRLTVT.

The chain couples TRBV11-2 to TRBJ2-1, with 12 positions matching TRBD2. CDR1 and CDR2 (germline): SGHAT, FQNNGV. V was pared by 5 bases and J by 8 bases, with 7 bases of the junction left unmatched. The CDR3 has 15 residues. CDR3: CASSHLAGGSDEQFF. The CDR3 bases are TGTGCCAGCAGCCATCTAGCGGGAGGGTCCGATGAGCAGTTCTTC.

The chain carries TRBV15 and TRBJ1-5; D is possibly TRBD1 (5 bases). The CDR3 runs 15 residues. The V gene's germline CDR1 is LNHNV and CDR2 YYDKDF (reference sequence). The V end was cut by 2 bases, the J end by 6 bases, with 14 bases between. CDR3 in DNA: TGTGCCACCAGCAGAAGAGGAGGGGCTGCTCAGCCCCAGCATTTT. Translated, it gives CATSRRGGAAQPQHF.

V is TRBV28 and J is TRBJ2-7, with no clear D. Trimming took off 1 base at V and 4 bases at J, with 5 bases between the two ends. Germline-derived CDR1 and CDR2 are MDHEN and SYDVKM. The CDR3 is 12 amino acids. CDR3 nucleotides: TGTGCCAGCAGTTTATTTGTATACGAGCAGTACTTC. Its protein product is CASSLFVYEQYF.

This clone has a single count. V usage is TRBV5-1 and J usage is TRBJ1-5, with TRBD1 identical over 10 bases. Germline CDR1 reads SGHRS; CDR2 reads YFSETQ. The CDR3 covers 16 residues. V shed 0 bases, J shed 3 bases, and the junction held 3 bases outside the gene matches. The CDR3 bases are TGCGCCAGCAGCTTGGGACAGGGGGCGGACAATCAGCCCCAGCATTTT. Translation: CASSLGQGADNQPQHF.

This chain uses TRBV29-1 with TRBJ2-6; 9 nucleotides agree with TRBD1. Germline CDR1 reads SQVTM; CDR2 reads ANQGSEA. J was trimmed by 4 bases and V by 5 bases; bases with no gene match: 9. This CDR3 has 16 amino acids. In DNA, the CDR3 is TGCAGCGTTCAAACCGGGACAGGGTTCGGGGCCAACGTCCTGACTTTC. This translates into CSVQTGTGFGANVLTF. Complete variable domain (other parts from reference TRBV29-1 and TRBJ2-6): SAVISQKPSRDICQRGTSLTIQCQVDSQVTMMFWYRQQPGQSLTLIATANQGSEATYESGFVIDKFPISRPNLTFSTLTVSNMSPEDSSIYLCSVQTGTGFGANVLTFGAGSRLTVL.

This clone was found once. The rearrangement joins TRBV4-1 to TRBJ2-1, with TRBD1 matching 9 bases. The CDR3 is 16 residues long. Unmatched junction bases numbered 10, after V lost 2 bases and J lost 8 bases. Germline loops: CDR1 MGHRA, CDR2 YSYEKL. CDR3 in DNA: TGCGCCAGCAGCCAACGAGCCGGGACAGGGAGGGATGAGCAGTTCTTC. This encodes CASSQRAGTGRDEQFF.

CDR3 in DNA: TGTGCCAGCAGCCCAGGGGTTACTTTAAACGGGATGAACACTGAAGCTTTCTTT. This codes for CASSPGVTLNGMNTEAFF. The J gene is TRBJ1-1, the V gene TRBV5-4, with D possibly being TRBD1 (6 bases). The CDR3 consists of 18 residues. Looked up from germline, CDR1 is SGHNT and CDR2 is YYREEE (reference sequence). V was trimmed by 4 bases and J by 0 bases, leaving 22 bases between them.

In regard to this clone: The sample contains more than one DNA sequence encoding this CDR3. The gene calls are TRBV9 and TRBJ2-5; D may be TRBD1 (8 bases). Trimming left V 0 bases short and J 2 bases short, with 14 bases between. The CDR3 has 16 amino acids. Looked up from germline, CDR1 is SGDLS and CDR2 is YYNGEE. The DNA for the CDR3 is TGTGCCAGCAGCGTAGGAACAGGGGGACTACAAGAGACCCAGTACTTC. This encodes CASSVGTGGLQETQYF.

This clone has only one observation. The genes are TRBV28 and TRBJ1-5, with D tentatively TRBD1 (5 bases). V was shortened by 6 bases and J by 9 bases, with 9 bases between the two germline ends. The CDR3 has 11 residues. Germline V lookup: CDR1 MDHEN, CDR2 SYDVKM. CDR3: CASSHGGPQHF. As DNA, the CDR3 is TGTGCCAGCAGCCACGGGGGGCCCCAGCATTTT.

This chain joins TRBV6-5 and TRBJ2-3; D is possibly TRBD1 (6 bases). Germline CDR1 is MNHEY and CDR2 is SVGAGI. The CDR3 spans 15 residues. V was clipped by 6 bases and J by 5 bases, with 18 bases between them. For the CDR3, the DNA is TGTGCCAGCAGAGCCGGGACACCATTGATAGATACGCAGTATTTT. Encoded protein: CASRAGTPLIDTQYF.

Details on this clone: Different DNA sequences within this sample yield the same CDR3. This CDR3 is CASRDREAFF. The DNA for the CDR3 is TGTGCCAGTAGAGACAGGGAAGCTTTCTTT. The J gene is TRBJ1-1, the V gene TRBV19, with D possibly TRBD1 on 6 matching bases. This CDR3 region has 10 residues. V lost 6 bases, J lost 8 bases, and 7 bases lay in between. Germline V gene lookup returns CDR1 LNHDA and CDR2 SQIVND (reference sequence).

The chain joins TRBV19 to TRBJ2-1; D is undetermined. The ends were cut back, 5 bases at V and 2 bases at J, with 16 bases in the middle. CDR3 length equals 16 residues. CDR1 is LNHDA and CDR2 is SQIVND in the germline V gene (reference sequence). In DNA form, the CDR3 reads TGTGCCAGTAGTCCCACTCTTTTTTTCACCTACAATGAGCAGTTCTTC. Its protein is CASSPTLFFTYNEQFF.

The chain carries TRBV11-2 and TRBJ2-6; no definite D call. Germline loops: CDR1 SGHAT, CDR2 FQNNGV. The germline V and J ends were trimmed by 0 bases and 15 bases, with 9 bases remaining between them. The CDR3 consists of 12 residues. The CDR3, as DNA: TGTGCCAGCAGCTTAGAAGTGATCGACCTGACTTTC. It specifies CASSLEVIDLTF. Complete variable domain (other parts from reference TRBV11-2 and TRBJ2-6): EAGVAQSPRYKIIEKRQSVAFWCNPISGHATLYWYQQILGQGPKLLIQFQNNGVVDDSQLPKDRFSAERLKGVDSTLKIQPAKLEDSAVYLCASSLEVIDLTFGAGSRLTVL.

This rearrangement joins TRBV30 to TRBJ1-6; perhaps TRBD1 as D (5 bases). The V end lost 5 bases, the J end lost 0 bases, and 14 bases lay between the germline ends. CDR1 is GTSNPN, CDR2 SVGIG, per germline (reference sequence). The CDR3 sequence is 16 residues long. The CDR3 DNA reads as TGTGCCTGGCGGAAGGGGATAAGCTCCTATAATTCACCCCTCCACTTT. Protein: CAWRKGISSYNSPLHF.

This clone has just one count. V is TRBV4-1 and J is TRBJ2-7; D is unclear. The CDR3 runs to 13 residues. Trimming took 3 bases from V and 3 from J, leaving 9 bases between them. In germline, CDR1 is MGHRA, CDR2 YSYEKL. The CDR3 protein is CASSHRLSYEQYF. DNA of the CDR3: TGCGCCAGCAGCCATCGACTGAGCTACGAGCAGTACTTC.

The chain is built from TRBV13 and TRBJ2-7; perhaps TRBD1 as D (5 bases). The CDR3 has 15 amino acids. The germline V gene encodes CDR1 PRHDT and CDR2 FYEKMQ (reference sequence). With 5 bases removed from V and 0 bases from J, the gap between germline ends came to 14 bases. CDR3 bases: TGTGCCAGCAGCCCAAGTTACAGGTCCTCCTACGAGCAGTACTTC. It is translated as CASSPSYRSSYEQYF.